The 20 T cell receptor beta chains below come from one sample, sequenced in a study of T cells after yellow fever vaccination. TCRdb passed the 5' RACE reads through MiXCR, listing each CDR3 protein once. The sample records 450,000 to 550,000 distinct CDR3 sequences, about a fifth being singletons. The sample consisted of PBMCs, taken 15 days after the yellow fever booster vaccination. The receptors shown here come from a man aged 25-40 years who received the YFV17D yellow fever vaccine.

This rearrangement joins TRBV4-1 to TRBJ2-7; D unresolved. Looked up from germline, CDR1 is MGHRA and CDR2 is YSYEKL. The CDR3 has 15 residues. V lost 0 bases and J lost 1, with 10 bases in between. This CDR3 reads CASSQDGPRSYEQYF. The CDR3 region has the DNA TGCGCCAGCAGCCAAGATGGGCCTCGATCCTACGAGCAGTACTTC.

The CDR3 protein is CASSAPDRGGNEQFF. As DNA, the CDR3 is TGTGCCAGCAGCGCGCCGGACAGGGGTGGCAATGAGCAGTTCTTC. V usage is TRBV7-8 and J usage is TRBJ2-1; the match to TRBD1 covers 9 bases. The CDR3 is 15 residues long. Germline V gene data show CDR1 as SGHVS and CDR2 as FQNEAQ. Trimming removed 5 bases from V and 6 bases from J; junction bases left unmatched: 8.

This clonotype was recorded at least ten times. The genes are TRBV12-3 or TRBV12-4 and TRBJ2-7; D might be TRBD1 (6 bases). The CDR3 has 14 amino acids. V gave up 1 base and J gave up 5 bases, with 12 bases separating them. The CDR3 sequence: CASSLVPHRDEQYF. The CDR3 DNA reads as TGTGCCAGCAGTTTAGTCCCCCACAGGGACGAGCAGTACTTC.

The V gene is TRBV7-2, the J gene TRBJ2-2; D is unclear. Deletions cut 5 bases from V and 7 bases from J, with 14 bases between. CDR3 length equals 14 residues. Germline V gene data show CDR1 as SGHTA and CDR2 as FQGNSA. The CDR3 DNA reads as TGTGCCAGCAGCCCCCTGGCCACCGACGGGGAGCTGTTTTTT. Amino acids: CASSPLATDGELFF. The variable domain in full, completed from reference TRBV7-2 and TRBJ2-2, reads GAGVSQSPSNKVTEKGKDVELRCDPISGHTALYWYRQSLGQGLEFLIYFQGNSAPDKSGLPSDRFSAERTGGSVSTLTIQRTQQEDSAVYLCASSPLATDGELFFGEGSRLTVL.

The gene calls are TRBV29-1 and TRBJ2-5, with D possibly matching TRBD2 (5 bases). Trimming shortened V by 4 bases and J by 3 bases, and 15 bases separated the two germline ends. The CDR3 totals 14 residues. Germline CDR1 reads SQVTM; CDR2 reads ANQGSEA. The CDR3 nucleotides read TGCAGCGTTGCACGGATTTTGAGGGAAGAGACCCAGTACTTC. Protein: CSVARILREETQYF.

The chain uses TRBV14 and TRBJ2-3; D possibly corresponds to TRBD2 (5 bases). Looked up from germline, CDR1 is SGHDN and CDR2 is FVKESK. Trimming took 3 bases from V and 1 from J, leaving 11 bases between them. The CDR3 runs to 15 residues. The CDR3 bases are TGTGCCAGCAGCCATGGGTTAGCGCGCACAGATACGCAGTATTTT. Translating it yields CASSHGLARTDTQYF.

This clonotype occurred a few times. The chain has TRBV5-1 and TRBJ2-5, with TRBD2 matching over 7 bases. The CDR3 contains 17 residues. CDR1 and CDR2 from the germline V gene are SGHRS and YFSETQ. Trimming at V came to 2 bases and at J to 1 base, leaving 11 bases not matched to a gene. The chain's CDR3 is CASSLLPPASGQETQYF. The CDR3 region has the DNA TGCGCCAGCAGCTTACTCCCACCGGCTAGCGGCCAAGAGACCCAGTACTTC.

This chain links TRBV7-2 with TRBJ2-7; TRBD1 matches at 9 bases. Losses at the gene ends were 5 bases for V and 2 bases for J; bases not matched to a gene: 7. The CDR3 extends over 15 amino acids. Germline V gives CDR1 SGHTA, CDR2 FQGNSA. The CDR3 loop reads CASSPTGGPPYEQYF. CDR3 DNA: TGTGCCAGCAGCCCCACAGGGGGCCCCCCCTACGAGCAGTACTTC. The whole variable domain, remainder taken from reference TRBV7-2 and TRBJ2-7, is GAGVSQSPSNKVTEKGKDVELRCDPISGHTALYWYRQSLGQGLEFLIYFQGNSAPDKSGLPSDRFSAERTGGSVSTLTIQRTQQEDSAVYLCASSPTGGPPYEQYFGPGTRLTVT.

V usage is TRBV20-1 and J usage is TRBJ2-7; D ambiguous. The CDR3 spans 12 residues. The V end lost 3 bases, the J end lost 6 bases, and 12 bases lay between the germline ends. Germline V gene data show CDR1 as DFQATT and CDR2 as SNEGSKA (reference sequence). CDR3 coding DNA: TGCAGTGCTAGCGTTCGCCGTGTCGAGCAGTACTTC. Translation: CSASVRRVEQYF.

The J gene is TRBJ2-1, the V gene TRBV7-6; D may be TRBD2 (5 bases). The V gene lost 0 bases and the J gene lost 0 bases, with 9 bases spanning the gap. This CDR3 is built from 16 residues. Per the germline V gene, CDR1 is SGHVS and CDR2 is FNYEAQ. The CDR3 protein is CASSLAPSSSYNEQFF. CDR3 sequence (DNA): TGTGCCAGCAGCTTAGCCCCTAGCAGCTCCTACAATGAGCAGTTCTTC.

There are a few counts of this clonotype. This rearrangement joins TRBV19 to TRBJ2-5, with TRBD2 matching over 13 bases. The CDR3 totals 18 residues. CDR1 is LNHDA and CDR2 is SQIVND in the germline V gene (reference sequence). Losses at the gene ends were 7 bases for V and 2 bases for J; bases not matched to a gene: 13. DNA of the CDR3: TGTGCCAGTACCCCCTTCGGACTAGCGGGAGAAAAGCAAGAGACCCAGTACTTC. This translates into CASTPFGLAGEKQETQYF.

The chain carries TRBV5-1 and TRBJ1-2; D might be TRBD1 (5 bases). The length of the CDR3 is 15 residues. V lost 0 bases, J lost 2 bases, and 11 bases lay in between. Per germline, CDR1 SGHRS and CDR2 YFSETQ. CDR3 in DNA: TGCGCCAGCAGCTTGGAGGCGGGGGTAAACTATGGCTACACCTTC. It is translated as CASSLEAGVNYGYTF.

This clonotype was seen repeatedly, ten times or more. CDR3 in amino acids: CASSQGGGPTDTQYF. The CDR3, as DNA: TGTGCCAGCAGCCAAGGGGGGGGACCGACAGATACGCAGTATTTT. V gene TRBV4-2 combines with J gene TRBJ2-3; TRBD2 agrees at 7 bases. Germline V lookup: CDR1 LGHNA, CDR2 YNFKEQ. The CDR3 contains 15 residues. The V segment lost 1 base and the J segment 3 bases; nucleotides outside the gene matches: 4.

This clonotype appeared a few times. The V gene is TRBV7-2, the J gene TRBJ1-1, with TRBD1 matching 9 bases. V trimming: 7 bases; J trimming: 1 base; junction bases outside the gene matches: 4. Germline V lookup: CDR1 SGHTA, CDR2 FQGNSA. The CDR3 is made up of 14 amino acids. This CDR3 reads CASTWGQGNTEAFF. The DNA of the CDR3 is TGTGCCAGCACCTGGGGACAGGGGAACACTGAAGCTTTCTTT.

CDR3 nucleotide sequence: TGTGCCAGTAGTCTTGGGAGCTTCCTAAATCAGCCCCAGCATTTT. Its protein product is CASSLGSFLNQPQHF. This sequence joins TRBV19 and TRBJ1-5; no clear D gene. CDR3 length: 15 residues. Trimming cost V 5 bases and J 4 bases, with 15 bases left between them. Germline CDR1 LNHDA, CDR2 SQIVND (reference sequence).

This clonotype has just a few counts. This chain uses TRBV7-9 with TRBJ2-5; D possibly corresponds to TRBD1 (7 bases). The CDR3 totals 15 residues. Trimming stripped 5 bases from V and 2 bases from J, with 15 bases between. Per the germline V gene, CDR1 is SEHNR and CDR2 is FQNEAQ (reference sequence). The CDR3 sequence is CASSPGDRTQETQYF. CDR3 coding DNA: TGTGCCAGCAGCCCGGGGGACAGAACACAAGAGACCCAGTACTTC.

This clonotype has more than one count but fewer than ten. The genes are TRBV12-3 or TRBV12-4 and TRBJ2-7; D is unresolved. V gave up 3 bases and J gave up 3 bases, with 6 bases separating them. There are 12 residues in the CDR3. The CDR3 loop is CASSLKLYEQYF. The CDR3 DNA is TGTGCCAGCAGTTTGAAGCTCTACGAGCAGTACTTC.

This clonotype was counted a few times. The CDR3 reads CSVEARLAGGFEQYF. CDR3 coding DNA: TGCAGCGTCGAGGCCAGACTAGCGGGAGGGTTCGAGCAGTACTTC. The rearrangement uses TRBV29-1 and TRBJ2-7; TRBD2 agrees at 14 bases. V trimming: 6 bases; J trimming: 6 bases; junction bases outside the gene matches: 10. From germline, CDR1 is SQVTM and CDR2 ANQGSEA. The CDR3 consists of 15 residues.

This clonotype was detected only a few times. The chain links TRBV7-8 to TRBJ2-1, with 8 bases fitting TRBD2. Germline CDR1 and CDR2: SGHVS and FQNEAQ. Trimming cost V 5 bases and J 0 bases; bases outside gene matches: 6. The CDR3 spans 16 residues. The CDR3, as DNA: TGTGCCAGCAGCAGTGACACTAGCGGCTCCTACAATGAGCAGTTCTTC. Translation gives CASSSDTSGSYNEQFF. Supplemented by reference TRBV7-8 and TRBJ2-1, the full variable domain reads GAGVSQSPRYKVAKRGQDVALRCDPISGHVSLFWYQQALGQGPEFLTYFQNEAQLDKSGLPSDRFFAERPEGSVSTLKIQRTQQEDSAVYLCASSSDTSGSYNEQFFGPGTRLTVL.

Only a few counts were recorded for this clonotype. The V call is TRBV7-2, the J call TRBJ2-1; maybe TRBD1 (8 bases). The CDR3 loop spans 16 amino acids. With 4 bases removed from V and 8 bases from J, the gap between germline ends came to 21 bases. Germline assignment: CDR1 SGHTA and CDR2 FQGNSA. The CDR3 loop reads CASSSRHSGTGYEQFF. CDR3 DNA: TGTGCCAGCAGCTCACGACACAGCGGGACAGGTTATGAGCAGTTCTTC.